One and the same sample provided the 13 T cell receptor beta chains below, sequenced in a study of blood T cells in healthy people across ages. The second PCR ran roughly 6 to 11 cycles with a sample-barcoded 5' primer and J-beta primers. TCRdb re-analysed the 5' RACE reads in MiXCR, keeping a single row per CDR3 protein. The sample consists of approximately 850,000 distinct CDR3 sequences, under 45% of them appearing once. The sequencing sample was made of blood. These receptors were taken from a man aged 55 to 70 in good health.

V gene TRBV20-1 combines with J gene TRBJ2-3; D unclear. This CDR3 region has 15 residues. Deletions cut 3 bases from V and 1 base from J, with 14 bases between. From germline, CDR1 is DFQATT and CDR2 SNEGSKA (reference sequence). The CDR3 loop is CSARMDPTGTDTQYF. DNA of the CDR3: TGCAGTGCTAGGATGGACCCGACGGGCACAGATACGCAGTATTTT.

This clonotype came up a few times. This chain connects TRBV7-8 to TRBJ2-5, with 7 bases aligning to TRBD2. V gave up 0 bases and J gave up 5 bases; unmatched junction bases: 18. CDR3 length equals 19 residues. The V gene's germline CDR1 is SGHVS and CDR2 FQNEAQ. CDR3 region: CASSLAARSGAFLQETQYF. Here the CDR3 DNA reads TGTGCCAGCAGCTTAGCAGCGCGGAGCGGGGCGTTCTTACAGGAGACCCAGTACTTC. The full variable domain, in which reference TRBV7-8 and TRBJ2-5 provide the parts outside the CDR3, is GAGVSQSPRYKVAKRGQDVALRCDPISGHVSLFWYQQALGQGPEFLTYFQNEAQLDKSGLPSDRFFAERPEGSVSTLKIQRTQQEDSAVYLCASSLAARSGAFLQETQYFGPGTRLLVL.

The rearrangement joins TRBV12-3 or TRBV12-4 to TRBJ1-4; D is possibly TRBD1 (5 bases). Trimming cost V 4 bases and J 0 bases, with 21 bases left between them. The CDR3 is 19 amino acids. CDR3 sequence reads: CASSWGGSTSLATNEKLFF. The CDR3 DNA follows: TGTGCCAGCAGTTGGGGGGGGAGCACGAGCCTTGCAACTAATGAAAAACTGTTTTTT.

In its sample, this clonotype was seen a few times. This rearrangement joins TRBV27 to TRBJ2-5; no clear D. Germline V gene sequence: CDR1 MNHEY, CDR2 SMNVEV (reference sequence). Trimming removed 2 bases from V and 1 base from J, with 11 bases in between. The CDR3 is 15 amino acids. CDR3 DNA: TGTGCCAGCAGTTTAATTGGCGAACTCCAAGAGACCCAGTACTTC. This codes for CASSLIGELQETQYF.

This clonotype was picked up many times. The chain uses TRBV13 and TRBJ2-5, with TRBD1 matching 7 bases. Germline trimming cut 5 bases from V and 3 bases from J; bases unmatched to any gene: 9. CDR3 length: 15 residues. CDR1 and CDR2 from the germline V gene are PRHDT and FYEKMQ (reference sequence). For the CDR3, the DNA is TGTGCCAGCAGCGAGCGACAGGGCGGTAAAGAGACCCAGTACTTC. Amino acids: CASSERQGGKETQYF.

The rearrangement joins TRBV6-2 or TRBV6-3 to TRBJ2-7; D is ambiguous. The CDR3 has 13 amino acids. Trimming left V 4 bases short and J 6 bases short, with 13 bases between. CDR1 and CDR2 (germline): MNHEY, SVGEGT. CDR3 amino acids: CASSWARQSEQYF. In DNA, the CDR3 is TGTGCCAGCAGTTGGGCCAGGCAATCCGAGCAGTACTTC.

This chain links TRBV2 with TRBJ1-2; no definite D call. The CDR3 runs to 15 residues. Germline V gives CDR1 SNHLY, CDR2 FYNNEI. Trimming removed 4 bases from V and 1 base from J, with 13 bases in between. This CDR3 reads CASSVGNRRNYGYTF. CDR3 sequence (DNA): TGTGCCAGCAGTGTAGGGAACAGACGTAACTATGGCTACACCTTC. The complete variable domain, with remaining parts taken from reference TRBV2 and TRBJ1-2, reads EPEVTQTPSHQVTQMGQEVILRCVPISNHLYFYWYRQILGQKVEFLVSFYNNEISEKSEIFDDQFSVERPDGSNFTLKIRSTKLEDSAMYFCASSVGNRRNYGYTFGSGTRLTVV.

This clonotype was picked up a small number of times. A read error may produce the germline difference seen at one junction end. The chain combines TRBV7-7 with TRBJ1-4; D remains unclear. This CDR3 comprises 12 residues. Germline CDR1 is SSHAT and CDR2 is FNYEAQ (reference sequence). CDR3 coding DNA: TGTGCTAGCAGCTCCGGCAATGAAAAACTGTTTTTT. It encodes CASSSGNEKLFF.

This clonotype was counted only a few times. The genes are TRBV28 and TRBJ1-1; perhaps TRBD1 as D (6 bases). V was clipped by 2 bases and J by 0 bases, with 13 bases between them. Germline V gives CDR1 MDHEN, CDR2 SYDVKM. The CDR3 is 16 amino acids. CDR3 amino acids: CASSLGATGVNTEAFF. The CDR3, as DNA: TGTGCCAGCAGTTTAGGGGCGACAGGAGTGAACACTGAAGCTTTCTTT.

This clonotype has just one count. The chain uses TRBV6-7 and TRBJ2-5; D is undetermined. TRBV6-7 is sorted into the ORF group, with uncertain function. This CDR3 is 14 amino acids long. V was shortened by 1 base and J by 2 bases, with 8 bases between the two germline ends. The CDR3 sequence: CASSYCRKQETQYF. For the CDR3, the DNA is TGTGCCAGCAGTTACTGTAGGAAACAAGAGACCCAGTACTTC.

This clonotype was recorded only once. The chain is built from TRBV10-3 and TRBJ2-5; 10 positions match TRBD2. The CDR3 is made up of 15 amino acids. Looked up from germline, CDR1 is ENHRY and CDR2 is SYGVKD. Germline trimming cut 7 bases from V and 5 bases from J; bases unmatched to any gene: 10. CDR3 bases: TGTGCCATCAAATGTAGCGGGGGGCAGGAGGAGACCCAGTACTTC. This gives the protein CAIKCSGGQEETQYF.

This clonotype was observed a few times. CDR3 in amino acids: CSAAHRDIYNEQFF. DNA of the CDR3: TGCAGTGCTGCCCACCGGGACATATACAATGAGCAGTTCTTC. The chain has TRBV20-1 and TRBJ2-1, with a tentative D call TRBD1 (6 bases). There are 14 residues in the CDR3. With 5 bases removed from V and 4 bases from J, the gap between germline ends came to 15 bases. Germline CDR1 reads DFQATT; CDR2 reads SNEGSKA (reference sequence).

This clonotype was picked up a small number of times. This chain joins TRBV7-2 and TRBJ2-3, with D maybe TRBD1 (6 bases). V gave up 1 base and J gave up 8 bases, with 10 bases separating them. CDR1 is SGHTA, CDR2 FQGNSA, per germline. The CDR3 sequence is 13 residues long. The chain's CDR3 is CASSLGDRSTQYF. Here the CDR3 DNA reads TGTGCCAGCAGCTTAGGCGACAGGAGTACGCAGTATTTT.